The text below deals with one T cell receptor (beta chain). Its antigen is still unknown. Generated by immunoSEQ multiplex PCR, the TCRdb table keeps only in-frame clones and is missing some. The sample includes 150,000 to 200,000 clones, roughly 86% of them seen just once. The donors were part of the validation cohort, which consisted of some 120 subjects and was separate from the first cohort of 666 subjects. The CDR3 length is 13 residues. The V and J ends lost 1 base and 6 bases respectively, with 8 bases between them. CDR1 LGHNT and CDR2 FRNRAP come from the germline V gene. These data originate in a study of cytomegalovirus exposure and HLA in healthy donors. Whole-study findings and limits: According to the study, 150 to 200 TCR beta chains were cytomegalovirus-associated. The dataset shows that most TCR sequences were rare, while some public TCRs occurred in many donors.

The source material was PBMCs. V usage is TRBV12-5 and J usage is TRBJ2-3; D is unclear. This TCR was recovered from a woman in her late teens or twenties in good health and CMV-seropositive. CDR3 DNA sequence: TGTGCTAGTGGTTTGGGGCCATACGATACGCAGTATTTT. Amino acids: CASGLGPYDTQYF.